Below are 20 T cell receptor beta chains sequenced from a single sample in a study of T cell repertoires in cytomegalovirus infection (dated by TCRdb to the late 2010s). The listed sequencing device is Illumina HiSeq 1500. Starting from the raw public reads, TCRdb applied fastp trimming at Q25, assembled clones with MiXCR and retained in-frame beta chains. CDR3 protein duplicates are merged, each entry listing the most common genes and DNA. This sample holds more than 140,000 distinct CDR3 sequences; under 8% were observed only once. Approximately 19% of the sample comes from the top ten. The specimen was PBMCs. These receptors all stem from a human donor in good health (CMV status not recorded). Some clones in this sample may be carry-over from other donors' samples.

The chain is built from TRBV20-1 and TRBJ2-7; 8 bases fit TRBD2. The CDR3 length is 15 residues. In germline, CDR1 is DFQATT, CDR2 SNEGSKA (reference sequence). After removal of 0 bases from V and 0 bases from J, the junction contained 4 bases not matched to a gene. The CDR3 protein is CSARDPGGASYEQYF. CDR3 sequence (DNA): TGCAGTGCTAGAGATCCCGGGGGGGCCTCCTACGAGCAGTACTTC.

Only a few counts were recorded for this clonotype. The rearrangement uses TRBV6-5 and TRBJ1-1; D is uncertain. The CDR3 extends over 12 amino acids. Between the trimmed V and J ends, which lost 7 bases and 2 bases, there was a span of 8 bases. Germline CDR1 is MNHEY and CDR2 is SVGAGI. The DNA for the CDR3 is TGTGCCAGCATTGGTACCAACACTGAAGCTTTCTTT. Translating gives CASIGTNTEAFF.

The sample holds many counts of this clonotype. This chain links TRBV12-3 or TRBV12-4 with TRBJ2-5; a possible D gene is TRBD2 (6 bases). The CDR3 has 13 amino acids. V was pared by 5 bases and J by 1 base, with 8 bases between. The CDR3 DNA reads TGTGCCAGCAGTCGGGACTTCCAAGAGACCCAGTACTTC. Translating gives CASSRDFQETQYF.

Ten or more counts support this clonotype. The chain carries TRBV19 and TRBJ1-1; possibly TRBD1 for D (6 bases). V was clipped by 5 bases and J by 3 bases, with 13 bases between them. There are 14 residues in the CDR3. Germline assignment: CDR1 LNHDA and CDR2 SQIVND (reference sequence). In DNA form, the CDR3 reads TGTGCCAGTAGTGACTTACAGGGTTACACTGAAGCTTTCTTT. Residues: CASSDLQGYTEAFF.

Ten or more counts support this clonotype. CDR3 nucleotides: TGCGCCAGTCCCTGGGGAAAATATAGCAATCAGCCCCAGCATTTT. Its protein is CASPWGKYSNQPQHF. This chain uses TRBV23-1 with TRBJ1-5, with D hard to call. TRBV23-1 is marked as an open reading frame, function uncertain. The CDR3 has 15 residues. Deletions cut 9 bases from V and 0 bases from J, with 15 bases between.

This chain links TRBV2 with TRBJ2-3, with D perhaps TRBD2 (6 bases). The V and J ends lost 3 bases and 1 base respectively, with 14 bases between them. CDR1 is SNHLY, CDR2 FYNNEI, per germline. The CDR3 has 16 residues. CDR3 region: CASSDPPSEGTDTQYF. CDR3 DNA sequence: TGTGCCAGCAGTGACCCCCCTAGCGAGGGCACAGATACGCAGTATTTT.

This chain links TRBV28 with TRBJ1-1; possible D gene TRBD1, 6 bases. The CDR3 has 14 residues. The germline V gene has CDR1 MDHEN and CDR2 SYDVKM. The V end lost 8 bases, the J end lost 6 bases, and 19 bases lay between the germline ends. CDR3 DNA: TGTGCCAGCTGCAATCCAGGGGCGTCAGCTGAAGCTTTCTTT. Protein: CASCNPGASAEAFF.

In this sample, this clonotype turned up many times. The chain is built from TRBV12-3 or TRBV12-4 and TRBJ1-1; a weak D match, TRBD1 (6 bases). The CDR3 consists of 14 residues. V shed 4 bases and J shed 3 bases, with 12 bases lying between them. The CDR3 DNA follows: TGTGCCAGCAGTTCCGGGACACTTCACACTGAAGCTTTCTTT. Its protein is CASSSGTLHTEAFF.

This clonotype was counted at least ten times. The rearrangement uses TRBV20-1 and TRBJ2-2, with 14 bases lining up with TRBD2. CDR1 is DFQATT and CDR2 is SNEGSKA in the germline V gene (reference sequence). CDR3 length: 22 residues. Losses at the gene ends were 6 bases for V and 4 bases for J; bases not matched to a gene: 25. The CDR3 is CSAATLLGAKTSGGAVTGELFF. CDR3 coding DNA: TGCAGTGCAGCTACCCTGCTGGGGGCGAAGACTAGCGGGGGGGCGGTCACCGGGGAGCTGTTTTTT.

This clonotype was found many times. This chain links TRBV7-8 with TRBJ2-2; D possibly matches TRBD1 or TRBD2 (5 bases each). Germline-derived CDR1 and CDR2 are SGHVS and FQNEAQ. The V and J ends lost 5 bases and 4 bases respectively, with 17 bases between them. The CDR3 runs 16 residues. The CDR3 loop is CASSQGTRKGTGELFF. DNA for the CDR3: TGTGCCAGCAGCCAAGGGACCAGGAAGGGCACCGGGGAGCTGTTTTTT.

This clonotype has only a few counts. The gene calls are TRBV29-1 and TRBJ1-2; no firm D call. This CDR3 has 14 residues. Trimming removed 4 bases from V and 4 bases from J, with 16 bases in between. Germline CDR1 is SQVTM and CDR2 is ANQGSEA. CDR3 in DNA: TGCAGCGTTGTCCCCGTCCTAGCGAGCTATGGCTACACCTTC. It codes for CSVVPVLASYGYTF.

Ten or more counts support this clonotype. The chain carries TRBV20-1 and TRBJ2-5; perhaps D is TRBD1 or TRBD2 (5 bases each). The germline V gene encodes CDR1 DFQATT and CDR2 SNEGSKA (reference sequence). The ends were cut back, 5 bases at V and 5 bases at J, with 15 bases in the middle. This CDR3 spans 13 amino acids. The CDR3 region is CSAGRNGAETQYF. The CDR3 bases are TGCAGTGCTGGCCGGAACGGGGCTGAGACCCAGTACTTC.

This clonotype was observed at least ten times. The J gene is TRBJ1-1, the V gene TRBV6-2 or TRBV6-3; D not certain. With 0 bases removed from V and 2 bases from J, the gap between germline ends came to 4 bases. The CDR3 is 13 residues long. The germline gives CDR1 MNHEY, CDR2 SVGEGT. The CDR3 sequence: CASSYSANTEAFF. DNA of the CDR3: TGTGCCAGCAGTTACTCCGCAAACACTGAAGCTTTCTTT.

Many counts were recorded for this clonotype. The V and J genes are TRBV7-9 and TRBJ1-6; TRBD1 might be the D (5 bases). There are 17 residues in the CDR3. Germline CDR1 and CDR2: SEHNR and FQNEAQ (reference sequence). Trimming took 5 bases from V and 0 from J, leaving 14 bases between them. The CDR3 DNA reads TGTGCCAGCAGCACACCTTCAGGGAGCTCCTATAATTCACCCCTCCACTTT. Translation: CASSTPSGSSYNSPLHF.

V gene TRBV20-1 combines with J gene TRBJ1-2, with TRBD1 matching over 11 bases. Germline CDR1 and CDR2: DFQATT and SNEGSKA (reference sequence). The V segment lost 2 bases and the J segment 8 bases; nucleotides outside the gene matches: 19. The CDR3 has 18 residues. DNA of the CDR3: TGCAGTGCTAGAATATTGGAGACCGGGACAGGGGGTCTCGGAGGCTACACCTTC. It is translated as CSARILETGTGGLGGYTF.

This clonotype has ten or more counts. Here the CDR3 reads CASSTSKSSGNTIYF. The CDR3 region has the DNA TGTGCCAGCAGCACATCAAAGAGCTCTGGAAACACCATATATTTT. The rearrangement links TRBV7-9 to TRBJ1-3, with D uncertain. The germline CDR1 and CDR2 sequences are SEHNR and FQNEAQ (reference sequence). The V gene lost 5 bases and the J gene lost 0 bases, with 11 bases spanning the gap. The CDR3 sequence is 15 residues long.

This clonotype was seen at least ten times. Relative to the germline gene, one junction end is altered; a read error may explain this. The rearrangement links TRBV15 to TRBJ1-4; D is uncertain. In germline, CDR1 is LNHNV, CDR2 YYDKDF (reference sequence). This CDR3 is 15 amino acids long. Here the CDR3 DNA reads TGTGCCACCAGCCCCCGGGGATCAACCAATGAAAAACTGTTTTTT. Amino acid sequence: CATSPRGSTNEKLFF.

This chain connects TRBV12-3 or TRBV12-4 to TRBJ2-3, with 7 bases that match TRBD1. Losses at the gene ends were 5 bases for V and 4 bases for J; bases not matched to a gene: 9. The CDR3 runs to 15 residues. The CDR3 spells CASSPPGTVPDTQYF. The CDR3 nucleotides read TGTGCCAGCAGTCCTCCCGGGACAGTTCCAGATACGCAGTATTTT.

This clonotype came up many times. The rearrangement links TRBV7-2 to TRBJ2-7, with D possibly being TRBD1 (5 bases). V dropped 2 bases and J dropped 3 bases, with 14 bases sitting between them. The V gene's germline CDR1 is SGHTA and CDR2 FQGNSA. This CDR3 contains 15 residues. The CDR3 is CASSLYPAGNYEQYF. The CDR3 nucleotides are TGTGCCAGCAGCTTATATCCAGCAGGGAACTACGAGCAGTACTTC.

The sample holds many counts of this clonotype. The V and J genes are TRBV2 and TRBJ2-2, with 7 bases that match TRBD1. Germline assignment: CDR1 SNHLY and CDR2 FYNNEI. The CDR3 length is 15 residues. After removal of 0 bases from V and 5 bases from J, the junction contained 3 bases not matched to a gene. The CDR3 is CASSEARGRTGELFF. For the CDR3, the DNA is TGTGCCAGCAGTGAAGCGAGGGGGCGTACCGGGGAGCTGTTTTTT.